These 20 T cell receptor beta chains originate from one sample sequenced in a study of blood T cell repertoires in COVID-19. Method: immunoSEQ multiplex PCR; TCRdb's copy keeps in-frame clones and lacks some. This sample has around 310,000 clones, with about 88% found just once. Sequenced input: peripheral blood. The receptor source for this set is a woman aged 55-69 years with acute or convalescent COVID-19.

This sequence joins TRBV5-1 and TRBJ1-4; 9 bases are shared with TRBD1. The CDR3 totals 16 residues. The germline V gene has CDR1 SGHRS and CDR2 YFSETQ. The J segment lost 0 bases and the V segment lost 4 bases, leaving 4 bases of the junction unmatched. CDR3 sequence (DNA): TGCGCCAGCAGCCGACAGGGGGATTCAACTAATGAAAAACTGTTTTTT. Protein sequence: CASSRQGDSTNEKLFF.

The chain couples TRBV9 to TRBJ2-3, with D possibly TRBD1 on 6 matching bases. Trimming removed 4 bases from V and 2 bases from J, with 11 bases in between. This CDR3 is built from 14 residues. Germline CDR1 reads SGDLS; CDR2 reads YYNGEE. CDR3 protein: CASSPQGNTDTQYF. The CDR3 coding sequence is TGTGCCAGCAGCCCACAGGGAAACACAGATACGCAGTATTTT.

This clone has a single count. The chain joins TRBV28 to TRBJ1-5, with D possibly TRBD1 on 5 matching bases. This CDR3 spans 17 amino acids. Germline CDR1 reads MDHEN; CDR2 reads SYDVKM. Trimming cost V 6 bases and J 0 bases, with 18 bases left between them. This CDR3 is CASSYGGGEYSNQPQHF. CDR3 bases: TGTGCCAGCAGCTACGGGGGGGGAGAGTATAGCAATCAGCCCCAGCATTTT. Using reference TRBV28 and TRBJ1-5 for the parts outside the CDR3, the full variable domain is DVKVTQSSRYLVKRTGEKVFLECVQDMDHENMFWYRQDPGLGLRLIYFSYDVKMKEKGDIPEGYSVSREKKERFSLILESASTNQTSMYLCASSYGGGEYSNQPQHFGDGTRLSIL.

This clone has just a few counts. The chain links TRBV5-1 to TRBJ1-6; 7 bases map to TRBD1. This CDR3 has 20 amino acids. With V trimmed by 2 bases and J by 1 base, 15 bases remained unmatched. Germline V gene sequence: CDR1 SGHRS, CDR2 YFSETQ. The CDR3 DNA reads TGCGCCAGCAGCTTAGACGGGACAGAGACTGGGGAGTCCTATAATTCACCCCTCCACTTT. This translates into CASSLDGTETGESYNSPLHF.

This sequence joins TRBV27 and TRBJ2-6; TRBD1 aligns across 7 bases. J was trimmed by 4 bases and V by 2 bases; bases with no gene match: 11. This CDR3 spans 18 amino acids. Per the germline V gene, CDR1 is MNHEY and CDR2 is SMNVEV (reference sequence). The CDR3: CASSLQNRGLSGANVLTF. The CDR3 DNA follows: TGTGCCAGCAGTTTACAGAACAGGGGCTTGTCCGGGGCCAACGTCCTGACTTTC.

This chain connects TRBV3-1 (or the pseudogene TRBV3-2) to TRBJ2-1; 9 nucleotides match TRBD2. Germline V CDR1 and CDR2: LGHDT, YNNKEL (reference sequence). The CDR3 is 17 residues long. J gave up 14 bases and V 4 bases, and 21 bases lay outside the gene matches. The DNA for the CDR3 is TGTGCCAGCAGCCCCGTTGTGGGCGGGAGGGCCTATTGCACTGAGTTCTTC. As protein: CASSPVVGGRAYCTEFF.

This clone was recorded once. J is TRBJ2-1 and V is TRBV20-1, with no clear D. Per the germline V gene, CDR1 is DFQATT and CDR2 is SNEGSKA (reference sequence). Trimming shortened V by 1 base and J by 9 bases, and 7 bases separated the two germline ends. This CDR3 comprises 11 residues. The CDR3 DNA reads TGCAGTGCTAGAGTATACGGTGAGCAGTTCTTC. Its protein product is CSARVYGEQFF.

The chain joins TRBV11-3 to TRBJ2-1, with D tentatively TRBD1 (6 bases). The CDR3 runs 17 residues. Germline V lookup: CDR1 SGHNT, CDR2 YENEEA. V was clipped by 4 bases and J by 2 bases, with 18 bases between them. This CDR3 reads CASSSTAWGLAYNEQFF. The CDR3 coding sequence is TGTGCCAGCAGCTCAACGGCGTGGGGGCTGGCCTACAATGAGCAGTTCTTC.

The chain recombines TRBV9 with TRBJ1-1, with 8 positions matching TRBD1. CDR3 length: 15 residues. V lost 3 bases, J lost 12 bases, and 16 bases stayed unmatched. In germline, CDR1 is SGDLS, CDR2 YYNGEE. The CDR3 sequence: CASSAYDRGPYETFF. CDR3 DNA sequence: TGTGCCAGCAGCGCTTACGACAGGGGACCCTATGAGACTTTCTTT.

The V call is TRBV9, the J call TRBJ1-1, with D perhaps matching TRBD1 (5 bases). The CDR3 has 13 residues. Germline CDR1 SGDLS, CDR2 YYNGEE. V lost 6 bases, J lost 4 bases, and 13 bases lay in between. The DNA for the CDR3 is TGTGCCAGCAACGCCGGGGGTTTCACTGAAGCTTTCTTT. Protein sequence: CASNAGGFTEAFF.

The rearrangement links TRBV6-6 to TRBJ1-2; D may be TRBD1 (6 bases). In germline, CDR1 is MNHNY, CDR2 SVGAGI (reference sequence). Trimming took 0 bases from V and 5 from J, leaving 13 bases between them. This CDR3 is built from 15 residues. This CDR3 is CASSYSQGSGYGYTF. The CDR3 nucleotides are TGTGCCAGCAGTTACTCGCAGGGGTCGGGGTATGGCTACACCTTC.

A single count supports this clone. The V gene is TRBV27, the J gene TRBJ2-2; D is perhaps TRBD1 (5 bases). This CDR3 region has 14 residues. Trimming took 3 bases from V and 5 from J, leaving 10 bases between them. Per the germline V gene, CDR1 is MNHEY and CDR2 is SMNVEV (reference sequence). The CDR3 loop is CASSFQGRTGELFF. The DNA for the CDR3 is TGTGCCAGCAGTTTTCAGGGTAGGACCGGGGAGCTGTTTTTT.

The CDR3 here is CASSYGGLGETQYF. CDR3 coding DNA: TGTGCCAGCAGTTACGGTGGCCTCGGGGAGACCCAGTACTTC. The chain has TRBV6-2 or TRBV6-3 and TRBJ2-5; D ambiguous. The V gene's germline CDR1 is MNHEY and CDR2 SVGEGT. This CDR3 comprises 14 residues. V was cut by 2 bases and J by 5 bases, with 12 bases left in between.

The V call is TRBV9, the J call TRBJ1-2; 9 nucleotides match TRBD1. Germline lookup yields CDR1 SGDLS and CDR2 YYNGEE. The CDR3 is 16 residues long. Trimming cost V 3 bases and J 2 bases; bases outside gene matches: 8. CDR3 amino acids: CASSGITGGRNYGYTF. The CDR3 DNA reads TGTGCCAGCAGCGGAATTACAGGGGGCAGAAACTATGGCTACACCTTC.

The rearrangement joins TRBV29-1 to TRBJ2-1, with TRBD2 matching over 13 bases. The CDR3 length is 14 residues. Germline V gene sequence: CDR1 SQVTM, CDR2 ANQGSEA. Trimming removed 5 bases from V and 7 bases from J; junction bases left unmatched: 5. The CDR3 spells CSVFGTSGINEQFF. The CDR3 coding sequence is TGCAGCGTTTTCGGGACTAGCGGGATTAATGAGCAGTTCTTC.

The chain carries TRBV6-2 or TRBV6-3 and TRBJ2-4; no clear D. Germline lookup yields CDR1 MNHEY and CDR2 SVGEGT. Trimming took 2 bases from V and 0 from J, leaving 5 bases between them. The CDR3 length is 14 residues. The CDR3 DNA follows: TGTGCCAGCAGTTACACTATAGCCAAAAACATTCAGTACTTC. Translation gives CASSYTIAKNIQYF.

This clone was seen more than once but under ten times. V gene TRBV7-2 combines with J gene TRBJ2-7, with a possible D match to TRBD2 (7 bases). V was pared by 4 bases and J by 0 bases, with 16 bases between. The CDR3 spans 16 residues. Germline CDR1 is SGHTA and CDR2 is FQGNSA. The CDR3 spells CASSSTRGGRSYEQYF. The CDR3 coding sequence is TGTGCCAGCAGCTCCACTAGGGGGGGCCGCTCCTACGAGCAGTACTTC.

The chain joins TRBV19 to TRBJ1-1, with 9 positions matching TRBD1. CDR1 LNHDA and CDR2 SQIVND come from the germline V gene (reference sequence). Unmatched junction bases numbered 13, after V lost 7 bases and J lost 10 bases. The CDR3 has 14 amino acids. The CDR3 here is CASILTGGAIRAFF. The CDR3 coding sequence is TGTGCCAGTATCCTTACAGGGGGCGCCATCCGAGCTTTCTTT.

The chain recombines TRBV19 with TRBJ1-2; 7 nucleotides agree with TRBD1. CDR1 is LNHDA and CDR2 is SQIVND in the germline V gene (reference sequence). This CDR3 spans 16 amino acids. J was trimmed by 5 bases and V by 4 bases; bases with no gene match: 13. The CDR3 region has the DNA TGTGCCAGTAGTACCAGTATATCAACAGGGGTGTATGGCTACACCTTC. Amino acid sequence: CASSTSISTGVYGYTF.

This clone was found a few times. The chain uses TRBV28 and TRBJ2-7; D perhaps matches TRBD2 (5 bases). In germline, CDR1 is MDHEN, CDR2 SYDVKM. The germline V and J ends were trimmed by 7 bases and 7 bases, with 20 bases remaining between them. This CDR3 is 14 amino acids long. The CDR3 here is CASTESHLRGEQYF. CDR3 in DNA: TGTGCCAGCACCGAGTCCCACCTCCGGGGTGAGCAGTACTTC.